Sequencing of this TCR beta chain was carried out in a study of cytomegalovirus exposure and HLA in healthy donors. A remark on this clone: Its specificity is unknown.

Notes on the study in general: What TCR beta sequences reportedly achieved was accurate prediction of HLA-A and HLA-B alleles in most subjects.

PCR amplification relied on 60 Vbeta primers (plus 13 Jbeta primers). Profiled with immunoSEQ multiplex PCR; TCRdb holds only in-frame clones, not every one. Its clone listing holds some 48,000 clones. The clonotype was recovered from a male donor in good health and CMV-seropositive. Sequencing used PBMCs.

DNA for the CDR3: TGTGCCAGCAGTGAAGGAGGAGGAGTTCGGAGTCAGCCCCAGCATTTT. Its protein is CASSEGGGVRSQPQHF. The chain combines TRBV6-1 with TRBJ1-5; no firm D call. Germline V lookup: CDR1 MNHNS, CDR2 SASEGT. The CDR3 runs 16 residues. V was clipped by 1 base and J by 6 bases, with 16 bases between them.